The 4 T cell receptor beta chains presented below share a single source sample, sequenced in a study of blood T cell repertoires in COVID-19. Assay used: immunoSEQ multiplex PCR; TCRdb lists only in-frame clones, some missing. The top ten clones hold roughly 6.6% of a sample with roughly 350,000 clones, roughly 86% of them seen once. The sequenced sample was peripheral blood. The receptor set was obtained from a woman aged 70 to 79 with COVID-19, enrolled during active disease.

The chain carries TRBV6-6 and TRBJ1-1, with 7 bases lining up with TRBD1. The V gene's germline CDR1 is MNHNY and CDR2 SVGAGI (reference sequence). The CDR3 contains 14 residues. The V gene end was trimmed by 2 bases and the J gene end by 7 bases; junction bases not matched to a gene: 7. The CDR3 DNA follows: TGTGCCAGCAGTTACCGAGACAGGGAGTATGAAGCTTTCTTT. Translated, it gives CASSYRDREYEAFF.

This chain joins TRBV7-2 and TRBJ1-3, with a possible D match to TRBD1 (5 bases). CDR1 is SGHTA and CDR2 is FQGNSA in the germline V gene. V was trimmed by 5 bases and J by 4 bases, leaving 12 bases between them. This CDR3 has 14 residues. The CDR3 DNA reads TGTGCCAGCAGCCCCGACCGACAGGGAAACACCATATATTTT. It specifies CASSPDRQGNTIYF.

This chain connects TRBV19 to TRBJ1-5; the D gene is possibly TRBD1 (6 bases). The CDR3 length is 14 residues. Trimming took 7 bases from V and 6 from J, leaving 16 bases between them. The germline gives CDR1 LNHDA, CDR2 SQIVND (reference sequence). CDR3 sequence: CASIEQGLSQPQHF. The DNA for the CDR3 is TGTGCCAGTATCGAACAGGGTTTAAGTCAGCCCCAGCATTTT. The variable domain in full, with the rest retrieved from reference TRBV19 and TRBJ1-5, is DGGITQSPKYLFRKEGQNVTLSCEQNLNHDAMYWYRQDPGQGLRLIYYSQIVNDFQKGDIAEGYSVSREKKESFPLTVTSAQKNPTAFYLCASIEQGLSQPQHFGDGTRLSIL.

The chain couples TRBV3-1 (or the pseudogene TRBV3-2) to TRBJ1-2, with D perhaps TRBD1 (5 bases). The V and J ends lost 5 bases and 4 bases respectively, with 14 bases between them. The germline V gene has CDR1 LGHDT and CDR2 YNNKEL (reference sequence). CDR3 length equals 14 residues. The CDR3 DNA sequence: TGTGCCAGCAGCTCGGGGGTAGTTGGCTATGGCTACACCTTC. Its translation is CASSSGVVGYGYTF.